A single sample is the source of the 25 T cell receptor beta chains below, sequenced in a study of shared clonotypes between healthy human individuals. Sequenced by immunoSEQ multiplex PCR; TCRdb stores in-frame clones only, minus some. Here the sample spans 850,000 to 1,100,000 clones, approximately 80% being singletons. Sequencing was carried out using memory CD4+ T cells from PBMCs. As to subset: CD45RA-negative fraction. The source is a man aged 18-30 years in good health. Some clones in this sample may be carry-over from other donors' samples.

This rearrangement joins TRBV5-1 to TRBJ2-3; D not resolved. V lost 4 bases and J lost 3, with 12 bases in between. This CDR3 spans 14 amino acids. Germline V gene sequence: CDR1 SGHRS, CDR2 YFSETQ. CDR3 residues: CASSPNPGTDTQYF. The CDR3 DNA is TGCGCCAGCAGCCCCAACCCTGGGACAGATACGCAGTATTTT. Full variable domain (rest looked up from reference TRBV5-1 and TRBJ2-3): KAGVTQTPRYLIKTRGQQVTLSCSPISGHRSVSWYQQTPGQGLQFLFEYFSETQRNKGNFPGRFSGRQFSNSRSEMNVSTLELGDSALYLCASSPNPGTDTQYFGPGTRLTVL.

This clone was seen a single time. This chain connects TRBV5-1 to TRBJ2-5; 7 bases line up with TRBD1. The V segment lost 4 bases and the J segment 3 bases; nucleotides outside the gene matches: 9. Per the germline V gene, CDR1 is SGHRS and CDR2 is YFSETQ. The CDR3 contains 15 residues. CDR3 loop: CASSATGTAEETQYF. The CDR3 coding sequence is TGCGCCAGCAGCGCAACCGGGACAGCCGAAGAGACCCAGTACTTC.

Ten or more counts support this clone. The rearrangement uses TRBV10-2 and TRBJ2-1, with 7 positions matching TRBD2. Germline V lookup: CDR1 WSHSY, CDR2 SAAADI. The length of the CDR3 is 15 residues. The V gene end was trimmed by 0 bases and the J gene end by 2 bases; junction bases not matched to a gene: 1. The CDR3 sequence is CASSESTSPYNEQFF. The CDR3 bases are TGCGCCAGCAGTGAGTCGACTAGCCCCTACAATGAGCAGTTCTTC.

CDR3 region: CASSPPMGRADYNEQFF. The CDR3 DNA sequence: TGTGCCAGCTCACCACCGATGGGCAGGGCGGACTACAATGAGCAGTTCTTC. The chain recombines TRBV18 with TRBJ2-1; TRBD1 is a possible D gene (5 bases). The germline CDR1 and CDR2 sequences are KGHSH and LQKENI. V lost 0 bases to trimming and J lost 3 bases, with 15 bases between them. The CDR3 consists of 17 residues.

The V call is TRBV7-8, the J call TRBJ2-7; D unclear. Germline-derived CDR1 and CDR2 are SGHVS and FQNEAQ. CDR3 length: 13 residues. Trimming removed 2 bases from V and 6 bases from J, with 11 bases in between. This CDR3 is CASSLYRQAEQYF. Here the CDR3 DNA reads TGTGCCAGCAGCTTATACCGCCAAGCCGAGCAGTACTTC. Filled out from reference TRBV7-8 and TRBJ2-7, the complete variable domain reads GAGVSQSPRYKVAKRGQDVALRCDPISGHVSLFWYQQALGQGPEFLTYFQNEAQLDKSGLPSDRFFAERPEGSVSTLKIQRTQQEDSAVYLCASSLYRQAEQYFGPGTRLTVT.

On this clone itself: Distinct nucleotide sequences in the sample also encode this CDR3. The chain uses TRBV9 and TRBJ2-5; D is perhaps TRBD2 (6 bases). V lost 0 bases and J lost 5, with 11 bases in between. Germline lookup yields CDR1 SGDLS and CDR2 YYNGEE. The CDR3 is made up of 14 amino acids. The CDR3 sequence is CASSVVGGRETQYF. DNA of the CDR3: TGTGCCAGCAGCGTAGTTGGGGGGAGGGAGACCCAGTACTTC.

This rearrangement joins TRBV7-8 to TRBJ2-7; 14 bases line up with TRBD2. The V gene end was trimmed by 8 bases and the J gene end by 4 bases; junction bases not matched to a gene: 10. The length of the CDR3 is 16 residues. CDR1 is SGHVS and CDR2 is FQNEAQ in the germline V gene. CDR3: CASEMTSGRAGYEQYF. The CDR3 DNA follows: TGTGCCAGCGAGATGACTAGCGGGAGGGCCGGGTACGAGCAGTACTTC.

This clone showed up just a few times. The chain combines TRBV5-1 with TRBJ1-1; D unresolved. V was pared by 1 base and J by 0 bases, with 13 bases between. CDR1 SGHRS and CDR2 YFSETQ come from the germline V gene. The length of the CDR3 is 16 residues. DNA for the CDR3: TGCGCCAGCAGCTTGCGGGCGGGATACATGAACACTGAAGCTTTCTTT. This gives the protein CASSLRAGYMNTEAFF. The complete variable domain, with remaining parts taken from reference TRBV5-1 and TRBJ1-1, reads KAGVTQTPRYLIKTRGQQVTLSCSPISGHRSVSWYQQTPGQGLQFLFEYFSETQRNKGNFPGRFSGRQFSNSRSEMNVSTLELGDSALYLCASSLRAGYMNTEAFFGQGTRLTVV.

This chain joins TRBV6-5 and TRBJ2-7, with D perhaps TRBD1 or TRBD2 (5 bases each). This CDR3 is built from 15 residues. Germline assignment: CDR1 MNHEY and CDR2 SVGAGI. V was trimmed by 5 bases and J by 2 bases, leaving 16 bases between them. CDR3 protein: CASSRPGLGTYEQYF. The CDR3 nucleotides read TGTGCCAGCAGTAGACCGGGGCTAGGCACCTACGAGCAGTACTTC.

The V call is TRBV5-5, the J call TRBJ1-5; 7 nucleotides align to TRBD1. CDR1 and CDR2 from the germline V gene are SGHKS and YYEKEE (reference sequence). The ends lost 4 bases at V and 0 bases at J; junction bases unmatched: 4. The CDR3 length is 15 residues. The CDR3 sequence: CASSQTGISNQPQHF. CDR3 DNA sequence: TGTGCCAGCAGCCAGACAGGGATTAGCAATCAGCCCCAGCATTTT.

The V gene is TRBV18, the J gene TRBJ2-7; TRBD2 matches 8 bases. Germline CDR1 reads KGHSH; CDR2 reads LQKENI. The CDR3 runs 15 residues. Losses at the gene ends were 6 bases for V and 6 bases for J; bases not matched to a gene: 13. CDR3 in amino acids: CASSPGTGGPGEQYF. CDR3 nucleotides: TGTGCCAGCTCCCCGGGGACGGGAGGGCCGGGCGAGCAGTACTTC.

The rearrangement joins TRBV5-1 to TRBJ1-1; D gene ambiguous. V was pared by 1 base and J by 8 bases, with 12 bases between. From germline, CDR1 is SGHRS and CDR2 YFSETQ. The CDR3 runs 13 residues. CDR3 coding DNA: TGCGCCAGCAGCTTGTGGAGCGGGCAGGAAGCTTTCTTT. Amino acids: CASSLWSGQEAFF.

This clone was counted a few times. The CDR3 reads CASSLVRGPEAFF. CDR3 bases: TGTGCCAGCAGCTTGGTGCGGGGCCCTGAAGCTTTCTTT. The V call is TRBV5-6, the J call TRBJ1-1; D may be TRBD1 (5 bases). The germline V gene has CDR1 SGHDT and CDR2 YYEEEE. CDR3 length equals 13 residues. V lost 0 bases to trimming and J lost 6 bases, with 9 bases between them.

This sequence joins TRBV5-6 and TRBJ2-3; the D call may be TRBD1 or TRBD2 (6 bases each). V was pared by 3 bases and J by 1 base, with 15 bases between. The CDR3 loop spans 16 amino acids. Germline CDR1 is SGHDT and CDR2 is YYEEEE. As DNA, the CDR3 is TGTGCCAGCAGCTCGGACCGGGGGCGTGGCACAGATACGCAGTATTTT. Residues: CASSSDRGRGTDTQYF.

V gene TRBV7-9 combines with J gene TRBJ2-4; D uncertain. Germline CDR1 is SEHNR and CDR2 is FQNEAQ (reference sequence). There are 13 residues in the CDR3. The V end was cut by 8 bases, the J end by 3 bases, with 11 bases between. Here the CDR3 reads CASRSTDKNIQYF. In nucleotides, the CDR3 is TGTGCCAGCCGATCCACGGACAAAAACATTCAGTACTTC.

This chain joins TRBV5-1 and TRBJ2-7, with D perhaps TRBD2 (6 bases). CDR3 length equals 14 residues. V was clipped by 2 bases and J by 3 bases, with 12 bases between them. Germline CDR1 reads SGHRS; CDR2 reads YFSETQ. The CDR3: CASSFGGVDYEQYF. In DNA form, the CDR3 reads TGCGCCAGCAGCTTCGGGGGAGTCGACTACGAGCAGTACTTC. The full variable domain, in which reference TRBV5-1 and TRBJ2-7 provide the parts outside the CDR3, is KAGVTQTPRYLIKTRGQQVTLSCSPISGHRSVSWYQQTPGQGLQFLFEYFSETQRNKGNFPGRFSGRQFSNSRSEMNVSTLELGDSALYLCASSFGGVDYEQYFGPGTRLTVT.

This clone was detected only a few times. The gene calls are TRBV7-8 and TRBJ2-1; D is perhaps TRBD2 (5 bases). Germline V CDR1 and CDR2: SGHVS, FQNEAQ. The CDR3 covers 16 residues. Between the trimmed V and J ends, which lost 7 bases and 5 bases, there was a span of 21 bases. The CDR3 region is CASTQSRTLRDNEQFF. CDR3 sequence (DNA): TGTGCCAGCACCCAATCCCGGACTCTAAGGGACAATGAGCAGTTCTTC. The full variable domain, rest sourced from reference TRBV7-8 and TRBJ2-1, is GAGVSQSPRYKVAKRGQDVALRCDPISGHVSLFWYQQALGQGPEFLTYFQNEAQLDKSGLPSDRFFAERPEGSVSTLKIQRTQQEDSAVYLCASTQSRTLRDNEQFFGPGTRLTVL.

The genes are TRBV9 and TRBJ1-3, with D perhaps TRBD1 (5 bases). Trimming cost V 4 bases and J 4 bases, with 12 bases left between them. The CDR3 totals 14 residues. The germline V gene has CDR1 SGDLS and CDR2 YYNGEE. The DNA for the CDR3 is TGTGCCAGCAGCATTACAGGCTCGGGAAACACCATATATTTT. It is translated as CASSITGSGNTIYF.

DNA for the CDR3: TGTGCCAGCAGCTTTACTAGCGGGGGAACCTACGAGCAGTACTTC. Its translation is CASSFTSGGTYEQYF. This sequence joins TRBV7-8 and TRBJ2-7; 11 nucleotides match TRBD2. The CDR3 covers 15 residues. The germline CDR1 and CDR2 sequences are SGHVS and FQNEAQ. With V trimmed by 3 bases and J by 2 bases, 3 bases remained unmatched.

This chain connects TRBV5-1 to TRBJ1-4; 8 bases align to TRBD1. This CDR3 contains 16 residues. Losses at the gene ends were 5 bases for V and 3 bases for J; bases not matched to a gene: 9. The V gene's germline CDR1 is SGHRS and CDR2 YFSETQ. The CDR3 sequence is CASSYGQGLANEKLFF. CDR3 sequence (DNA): TGCGCCAGCAGTTATGGACAGGGACTAGCTAATGAAAAACTGTTTTTT.

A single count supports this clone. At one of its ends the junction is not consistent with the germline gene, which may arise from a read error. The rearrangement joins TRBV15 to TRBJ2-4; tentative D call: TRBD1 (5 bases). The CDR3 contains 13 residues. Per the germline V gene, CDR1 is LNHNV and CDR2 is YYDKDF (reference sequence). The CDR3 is CATSRDLLGLGDF. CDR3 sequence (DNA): TGTGCCACCAGCAGAGATCTACTGGGTCTAGGGGACTTC.

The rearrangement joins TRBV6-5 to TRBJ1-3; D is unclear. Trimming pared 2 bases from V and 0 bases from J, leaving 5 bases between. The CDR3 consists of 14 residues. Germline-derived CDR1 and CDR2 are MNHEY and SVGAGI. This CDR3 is CASSYKSSGNTIYF. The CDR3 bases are TGTGCCAGCAGTTACAAAAGCTCTGGAAACACCATATATTTT.

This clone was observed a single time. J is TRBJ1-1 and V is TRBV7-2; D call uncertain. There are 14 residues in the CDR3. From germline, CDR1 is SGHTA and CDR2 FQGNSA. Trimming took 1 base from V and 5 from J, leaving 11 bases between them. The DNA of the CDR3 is TGTGCCAGCAGCTTAGTTGGGATTGAGACTGAAGCTTTCTTT. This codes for CASSLVGIETEAFF.

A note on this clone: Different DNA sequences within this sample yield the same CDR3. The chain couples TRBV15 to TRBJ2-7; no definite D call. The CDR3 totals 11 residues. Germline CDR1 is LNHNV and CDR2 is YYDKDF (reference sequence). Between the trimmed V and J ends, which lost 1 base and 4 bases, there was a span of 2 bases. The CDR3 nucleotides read TGTGCCACCAGCAGAGGATACGAGCAGTACTTC. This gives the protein CATSRGYEQYF. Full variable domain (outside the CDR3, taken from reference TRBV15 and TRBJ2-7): DAMVIQNPRYQVTQFGKPVTLSCSQTLNHNVMYWYQQKSSQAPKLLFHYYDKDFNNEADTPDNFQSRRPNTSFCFLDIRSPGLGDTAMYLCATSRGYEQYFGPGTRLTVT.

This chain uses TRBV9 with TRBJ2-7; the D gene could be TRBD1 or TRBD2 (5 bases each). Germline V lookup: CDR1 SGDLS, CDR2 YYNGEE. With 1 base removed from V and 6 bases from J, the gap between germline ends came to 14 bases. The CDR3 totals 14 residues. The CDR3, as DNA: TGTGCCAGCAGCGTAAGGAGTAGAGGGGTCGAGCAGTACTTC. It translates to CASSVRSRGVEQYF.